This TCR beta chain was captured by sequencing in a study of Graves' ophthalmopathy and Graves' hyperthyroidism. Beta-chain TCR CDR3 regions were amplified from RNA transcripts. The workflow started with a first-round RT-PCR run with HTBI primers and then moved on to a second-round multiplex PCR. TCRdb re-analysed the multiplex PCR reads in MiXCR, keeping a single row per CDR3 protein. This table holds some 750,000 distinct CDR3 sequences, around 40% found once. Isolation of PBMCs was performed using over 8.5 ml of fresh peripheral blood. Germline CDR1 and CDR2: SGHDT and YYEEEE. The CDR3 covers 15 residues. As concerns this clonotype: Its target is unknown. A junction boundary mismatches the germline segment, possibly from a read error.

Broader study findings: Detected in blood as well were most expanded thyroid clonotypes with frequency above 0.001.

This rearrangement joins TRBV5-6 to TRBJ2-7; 8 bases align to TRBD1. The receptor was isolated from an adult man with Graves' ophthalmopathy. Sequenced material: peripheral blood. This CDR3 reads CASSQVPDRGYEQYF. CDR3 bases: TGCGCCAGCAGCCAAGTCCCTGACAGGGGTTACGAGCAGTACTTC.